Described below is a single T cell receptor (beta chain) sequence and its context. Its antigen is unidentified. Produced via immunoSEQ multiplex PCR; TCRdb's table is partial and in-frame only. The table has 250,000 to 400,000 clones, around 90% seen once. The data stem from a study of cytomegalovirus exposure and HLA in healthy donors. Study at large: The use of the same platform for the 120 validation repertoires and the 666 first-cohort repertoires was reported by a later analysis. Overall study findings and caveats: According to the study, 160 or so TCR beta chains were cytomegalovirus-associated.

The CDR3 sequence is 14 residues long. V lost 6 bases and J lost 6, with 20 bases in between. Germline assignment: CDR1 SQVTM and CDR2 ANQGSEA. The source material was PBMCs. The source of this sequence is a man aged 25-45 years in good health and CMV-seronegative. This chain connects TRBV29-1 to TRBJ1-2; a possible D gene is TRBD1 (6 bases). CDR3 in amino acids: CSVPGRQGKNGYTF. The CDR3 bases are TGCAGCGTACCAGGGCGGCAGGGGAAAAATGGCTACACCTTC.